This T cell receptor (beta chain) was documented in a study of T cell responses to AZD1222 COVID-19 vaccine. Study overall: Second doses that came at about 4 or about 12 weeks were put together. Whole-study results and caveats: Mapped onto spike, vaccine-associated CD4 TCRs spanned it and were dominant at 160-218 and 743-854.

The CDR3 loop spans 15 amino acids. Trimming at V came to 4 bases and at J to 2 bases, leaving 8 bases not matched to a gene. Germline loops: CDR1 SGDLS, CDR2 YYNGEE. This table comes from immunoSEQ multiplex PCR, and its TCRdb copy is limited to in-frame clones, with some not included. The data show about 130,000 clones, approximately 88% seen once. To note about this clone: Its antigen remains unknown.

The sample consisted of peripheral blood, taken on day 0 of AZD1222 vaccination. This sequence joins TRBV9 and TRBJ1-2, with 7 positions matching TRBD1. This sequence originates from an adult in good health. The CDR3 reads CASSSKTGTNYGYTF. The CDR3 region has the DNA TGTGCCAGCAGCTCCAAGACAGGGACCAACTATGGCTACACCTTC. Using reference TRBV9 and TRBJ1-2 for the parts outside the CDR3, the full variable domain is DSGVTQTPKHLITATGQRVTLRCSPRSGDLSVYWYQQSLDQGLQFLIQYYNGEERAKGNILERFSAQQFPDLHSELNLSSLELGDSALYFCASSSKTGTNYGYTFGSGTRLTVV.